This T cell receptor beta chain emerged from a study of regulatory T cells in long-lasting Graves disease. Overall study context: Antithyroid drugs had been given to newly diagnosed Graves' patients for under 3 months.

This clonotype was counted ten times or more. Libraries of TCR beta came from iRepertoire HTBI primers plus Arm-PCR of CDR3 regions. TCRdb re-derived calls from the multiplex PCR reads in MiXCR, one entry per CDR3 protein. Of 420,000 or so distinct CDR3 sequences in the sample, less than 20% were seen once. The time point: newly diagnosed GD, antithyroid drugs for less than 3 months. Construction of the TCR library relied on RNA isolated from PBMCs. These sequences were also reported in another study, on T cells in Graves' hyperthyroidism and ophthalmopathy.

This TCR was recovered from a young woman with Graves disease. Sequenced here: peripheral blood mononuclear cells (PBMCs), sampled at new diagnosis, from a patient treated with antithyroid drugs.

Here the CDR3 DNA reads TGTGCCAGCAGCCTAAGGGGGAGTGGAGAGACCCAGTACTTC. It specifies CASSLRGSGETQYF. The chain links TRBV11-1 to TRBJ2-5; TRBD1 might be the D (6 bases). This CDR3 is built from 14 residues. Trimming shortened V by 5 bases and J by 4 bases, and 14 bases separated the two germline ends. Germline values: CDR1 SGHAT, CDR2 FQDESV (reference sequence).